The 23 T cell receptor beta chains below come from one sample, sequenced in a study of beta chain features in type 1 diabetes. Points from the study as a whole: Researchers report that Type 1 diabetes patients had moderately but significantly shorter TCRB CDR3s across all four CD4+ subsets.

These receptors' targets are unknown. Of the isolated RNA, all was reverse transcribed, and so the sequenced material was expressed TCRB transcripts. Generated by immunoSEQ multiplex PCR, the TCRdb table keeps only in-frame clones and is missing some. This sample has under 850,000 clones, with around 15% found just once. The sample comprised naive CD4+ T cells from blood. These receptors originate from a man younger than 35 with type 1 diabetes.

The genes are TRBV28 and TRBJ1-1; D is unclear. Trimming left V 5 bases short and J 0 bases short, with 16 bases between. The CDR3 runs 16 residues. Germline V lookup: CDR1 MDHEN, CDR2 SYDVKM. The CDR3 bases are TGTGCCAGCAGTCCCCCGGCAGAACGTCTGAACACTGAAGCTTTCTTT. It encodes CASSPPAERLNTEAFF.

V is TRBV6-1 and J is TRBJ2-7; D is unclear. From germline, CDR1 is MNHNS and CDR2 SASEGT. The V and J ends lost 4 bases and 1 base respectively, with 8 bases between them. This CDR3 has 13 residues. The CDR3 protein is CASSASPSYEQYF. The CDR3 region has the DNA TGTGCCAGCAGTGCGTCCCCGTCCTACGAGCAGTACTTC.

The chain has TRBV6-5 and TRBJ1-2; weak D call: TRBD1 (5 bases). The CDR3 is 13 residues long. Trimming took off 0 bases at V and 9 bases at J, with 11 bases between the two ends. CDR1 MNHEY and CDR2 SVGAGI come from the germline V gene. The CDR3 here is CASSYSEGISYTF. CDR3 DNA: TGTGCCAGCAGTTACTCGGAGGGGATTAGCTACACCTTC.

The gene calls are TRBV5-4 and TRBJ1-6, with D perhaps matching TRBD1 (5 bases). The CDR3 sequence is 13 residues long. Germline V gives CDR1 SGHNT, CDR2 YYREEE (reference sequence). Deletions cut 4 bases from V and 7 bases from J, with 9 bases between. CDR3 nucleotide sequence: TGTGCCAGCAGCGAGGGGCCGAATTCACCCCTCCACTTT. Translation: CASSEGPNSPLHF.

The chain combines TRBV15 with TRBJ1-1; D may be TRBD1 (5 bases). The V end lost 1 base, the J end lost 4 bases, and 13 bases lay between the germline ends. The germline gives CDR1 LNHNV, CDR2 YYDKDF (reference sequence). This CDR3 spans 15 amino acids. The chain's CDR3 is CATSRVGARGTEAFF. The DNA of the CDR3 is TGTGCCACCAGCAGAGTAGGGGCGCGGGGCACTGAAGCTTTCTTT.

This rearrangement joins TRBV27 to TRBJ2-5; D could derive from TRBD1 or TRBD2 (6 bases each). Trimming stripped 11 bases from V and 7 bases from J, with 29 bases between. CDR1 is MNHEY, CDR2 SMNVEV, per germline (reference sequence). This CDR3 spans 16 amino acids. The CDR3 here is CASGGVSGVGGWTQYF. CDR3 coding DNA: TGTGCCTCTGGAGGGGTGTCAGGGGTTGGGGGCTGGACCCAGTACTTC.

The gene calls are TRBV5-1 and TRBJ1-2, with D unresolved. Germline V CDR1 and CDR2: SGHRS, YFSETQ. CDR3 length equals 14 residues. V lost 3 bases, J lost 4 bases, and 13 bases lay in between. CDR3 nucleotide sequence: TGCGCCAGCAGCTGGGGAGATGGGTCCTATGGCTACACCTTC. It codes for CASSWGDGSYGYTF.

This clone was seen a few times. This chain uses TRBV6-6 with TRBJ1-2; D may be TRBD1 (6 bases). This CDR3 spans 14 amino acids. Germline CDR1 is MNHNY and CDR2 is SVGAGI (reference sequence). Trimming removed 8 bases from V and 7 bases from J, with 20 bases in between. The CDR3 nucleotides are TGTGCCAGCGGAAACAGGGTGGTCGGCGGTGGCTACACCTTC. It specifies CASGNRVVGGGYTF.

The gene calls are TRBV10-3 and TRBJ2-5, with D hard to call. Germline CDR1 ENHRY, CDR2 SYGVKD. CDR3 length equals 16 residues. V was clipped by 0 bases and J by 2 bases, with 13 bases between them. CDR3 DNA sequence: TGTGCCATCAGTGAGTCGGGAACATCTACTCAAGAGACCCAGTACTTC. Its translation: CAISESGTSTQETQYF.

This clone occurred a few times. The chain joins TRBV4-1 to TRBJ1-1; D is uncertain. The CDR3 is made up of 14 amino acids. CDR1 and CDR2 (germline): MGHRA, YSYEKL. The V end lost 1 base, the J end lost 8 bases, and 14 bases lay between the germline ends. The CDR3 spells CASSQVSPGSEAFF. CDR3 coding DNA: TGCGCCAGCAGCCAAGTTAGCCCGGGGAGCGAAGCTTTCTTT.

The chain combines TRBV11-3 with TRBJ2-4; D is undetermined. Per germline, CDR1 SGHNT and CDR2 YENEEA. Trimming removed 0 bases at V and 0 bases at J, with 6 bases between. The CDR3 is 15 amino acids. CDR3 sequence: CASSLESLAKNIQYF. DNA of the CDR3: TGTGCCAGCAGCTTAGAATCCCTAGCCAAAAACATTCAGTACTTC.

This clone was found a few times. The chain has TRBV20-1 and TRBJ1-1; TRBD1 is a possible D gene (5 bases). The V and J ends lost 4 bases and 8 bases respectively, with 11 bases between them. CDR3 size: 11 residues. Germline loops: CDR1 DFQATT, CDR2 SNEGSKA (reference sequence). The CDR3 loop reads CSATGGREAFF. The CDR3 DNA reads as TGCAGTGCTACCGGGGGACGAGAAGCTTTCTTT.

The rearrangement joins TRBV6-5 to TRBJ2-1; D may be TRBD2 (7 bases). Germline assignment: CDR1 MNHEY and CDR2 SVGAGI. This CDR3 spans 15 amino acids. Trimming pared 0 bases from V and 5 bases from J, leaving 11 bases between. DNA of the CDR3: TGTGCCAGCAGTTACTCCGGGGGGCACGACAATGAGCAGTTCTTC. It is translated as CASSYSGGHDNEQFF.

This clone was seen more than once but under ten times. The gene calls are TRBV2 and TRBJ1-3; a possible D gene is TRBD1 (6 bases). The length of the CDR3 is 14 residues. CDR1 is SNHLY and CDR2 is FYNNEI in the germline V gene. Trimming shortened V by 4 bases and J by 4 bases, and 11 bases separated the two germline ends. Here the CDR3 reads CASSGTALGNTIYF. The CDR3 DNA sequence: TGTGCCAGCAGTGGGACAGCACTCGGAAACACCATATATTTT.

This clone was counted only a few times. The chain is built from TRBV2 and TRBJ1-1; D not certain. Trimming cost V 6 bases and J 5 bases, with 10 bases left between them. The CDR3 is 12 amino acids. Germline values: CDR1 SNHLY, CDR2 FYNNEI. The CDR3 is CASSARGTEAFF. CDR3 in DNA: TGTGCCAGCAGCGCACGGGGAACTGAAGCTTTCTTT.

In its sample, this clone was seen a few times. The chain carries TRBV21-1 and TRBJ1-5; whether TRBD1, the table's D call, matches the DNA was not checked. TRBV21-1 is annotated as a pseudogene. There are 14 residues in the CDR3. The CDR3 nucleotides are TGTGCCAGCAGCCCTCAGGTTAATAATCAGCCCCAGCATTTT. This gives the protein CASSPQVNNQPQHF.

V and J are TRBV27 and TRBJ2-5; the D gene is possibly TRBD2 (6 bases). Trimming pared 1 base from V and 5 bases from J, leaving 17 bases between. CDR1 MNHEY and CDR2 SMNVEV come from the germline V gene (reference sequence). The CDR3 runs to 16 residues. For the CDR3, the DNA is TGTGCCAGCAGTTTATGGGGCCTAGCGAAGGGGGAGACCCAGTACTTC. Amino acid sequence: CASSLWGLAKGETQYF.

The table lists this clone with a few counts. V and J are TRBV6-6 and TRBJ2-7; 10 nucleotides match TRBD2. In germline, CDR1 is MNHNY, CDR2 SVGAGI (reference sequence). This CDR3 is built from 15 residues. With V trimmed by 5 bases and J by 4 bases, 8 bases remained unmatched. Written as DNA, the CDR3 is TGTGCCAGCAGTACCCCTAGCGGGGGCCAATACGAGCAGTACTTC. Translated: CASSTPSGGQYEQYF.

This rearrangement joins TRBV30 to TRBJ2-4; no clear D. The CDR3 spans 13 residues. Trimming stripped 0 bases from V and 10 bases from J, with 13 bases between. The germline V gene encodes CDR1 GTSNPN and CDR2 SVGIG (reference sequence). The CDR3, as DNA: TGTGCCTGGAGTGTACAAGGCCTAGGTATTCAGTACTTC. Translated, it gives CAWSVQGLGIQYF.

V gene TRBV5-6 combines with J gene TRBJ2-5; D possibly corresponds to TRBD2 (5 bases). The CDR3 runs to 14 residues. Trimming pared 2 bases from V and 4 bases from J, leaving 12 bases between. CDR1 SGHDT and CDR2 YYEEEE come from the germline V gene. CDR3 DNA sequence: TGTGCCAGCAGCTTTGGAGGAGGAGGAGAGACCCAGTACTTC. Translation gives CASSFGGGGETQYF.

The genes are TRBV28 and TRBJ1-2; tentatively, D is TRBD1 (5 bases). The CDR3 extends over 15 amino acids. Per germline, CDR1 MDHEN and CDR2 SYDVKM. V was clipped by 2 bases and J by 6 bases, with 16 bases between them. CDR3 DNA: TGTGCCAGCAGTTTACCTCAAACCGCCAGGGATGGCTACACCTTC. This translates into CASSLPQTARDGYTF.

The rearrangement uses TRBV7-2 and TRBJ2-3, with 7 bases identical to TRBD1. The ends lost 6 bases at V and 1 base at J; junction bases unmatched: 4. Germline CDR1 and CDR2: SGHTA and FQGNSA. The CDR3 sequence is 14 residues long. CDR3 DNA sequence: TGTGCCAGCAGGGGGCAGGGGGGCACAGATACGCAGTATTTT. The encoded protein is CASRGQGGTDTQYF.

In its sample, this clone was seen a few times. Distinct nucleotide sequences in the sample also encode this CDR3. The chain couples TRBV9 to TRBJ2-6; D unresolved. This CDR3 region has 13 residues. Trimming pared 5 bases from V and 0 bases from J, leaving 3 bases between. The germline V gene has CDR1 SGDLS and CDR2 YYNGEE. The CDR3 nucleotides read TGTGCCAGCAGTCCCTCTGGGGCCAACGTCCTGACTTTC. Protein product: CASSPSGANVLTF.